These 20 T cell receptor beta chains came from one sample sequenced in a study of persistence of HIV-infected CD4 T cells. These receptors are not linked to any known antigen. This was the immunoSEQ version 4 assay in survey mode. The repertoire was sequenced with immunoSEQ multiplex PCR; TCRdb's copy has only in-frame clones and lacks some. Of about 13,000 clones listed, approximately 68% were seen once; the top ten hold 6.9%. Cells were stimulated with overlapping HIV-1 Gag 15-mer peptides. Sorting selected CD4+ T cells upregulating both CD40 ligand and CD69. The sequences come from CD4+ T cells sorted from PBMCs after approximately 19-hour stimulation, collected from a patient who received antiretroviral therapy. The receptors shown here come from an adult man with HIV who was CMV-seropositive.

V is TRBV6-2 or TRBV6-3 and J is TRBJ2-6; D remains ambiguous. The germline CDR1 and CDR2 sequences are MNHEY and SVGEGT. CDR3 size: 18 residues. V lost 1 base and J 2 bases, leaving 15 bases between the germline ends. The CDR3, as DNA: TGTGCCAGCAGTTACTATGCCTTATCAATCGCTGGGGCCAACGTCCTGACTTTC. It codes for CASSYYALSIAGANVLTF.

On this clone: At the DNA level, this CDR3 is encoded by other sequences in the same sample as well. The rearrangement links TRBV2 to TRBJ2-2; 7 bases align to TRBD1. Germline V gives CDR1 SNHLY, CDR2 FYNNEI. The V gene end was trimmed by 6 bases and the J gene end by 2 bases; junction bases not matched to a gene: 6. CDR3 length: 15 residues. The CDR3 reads CASRPGQANTGELFF. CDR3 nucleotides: TGTGCCAGCAGACCCGGACAGGCTAACACCGGGGAGCTGTTTTTT.

CDR3 bases: TGTGCCAGCAGCTTAGCGTTCAAGAGCTCCTACGAGCAGTACTTC. Amino acids: CASSLAFKSSYEQYF. This chain joins TRBV7-2 and TRBJ2-7; D is ambiguous. With 0 bases removed from V and 0 bases from J, the gap between germline ends came to 9 bases. Germline V gene data show CDR1 as SGHTA and CDR2 as FQGNSA. The CDR3 contains 15 residues. Full variable domain (rest looked up from reference TRBV7-2 and TRBJ2-7): GAGVSQSPSNKVTEKGKDVELRCDPISGHTALYWYRQSLGQGLEFLIYFQGNSAPDKSGLPSDRFSAERTGGSVSTLTIQRTQQEDSAVYLCASSLAFKSSYEQYFGPGTRLTVT.

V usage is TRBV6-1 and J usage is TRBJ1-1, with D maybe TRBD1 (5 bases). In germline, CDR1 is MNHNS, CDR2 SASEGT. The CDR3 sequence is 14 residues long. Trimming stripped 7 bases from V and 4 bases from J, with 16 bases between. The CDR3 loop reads CASNQGGLVTEAFF. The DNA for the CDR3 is TGTGCCAGCAACCAGGGAGGGTTGGTCACTGAAGCTTTCTTT.

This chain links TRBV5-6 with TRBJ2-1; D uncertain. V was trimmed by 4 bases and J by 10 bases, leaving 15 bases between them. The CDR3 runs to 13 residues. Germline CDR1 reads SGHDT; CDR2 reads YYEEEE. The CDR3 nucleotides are TGTGCCAGCAGCGTGCCTCGCCCCTGGGAGCAGTTCTTC. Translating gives CASSVPRPWEQFF.

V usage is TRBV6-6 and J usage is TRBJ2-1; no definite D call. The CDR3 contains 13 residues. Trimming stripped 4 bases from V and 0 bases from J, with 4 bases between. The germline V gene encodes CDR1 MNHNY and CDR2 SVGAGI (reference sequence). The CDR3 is CASSSLSYNEQFF. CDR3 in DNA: TGTGCCAGCAGTTCTCTCTCCTACAATGAGCAGTTCTTC.

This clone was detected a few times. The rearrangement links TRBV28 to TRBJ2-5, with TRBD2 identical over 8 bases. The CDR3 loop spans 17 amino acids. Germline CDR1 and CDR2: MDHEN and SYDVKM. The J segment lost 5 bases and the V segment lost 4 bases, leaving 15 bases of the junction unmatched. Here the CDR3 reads CASSSPSGRAGSETQYF. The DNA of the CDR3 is TGTGCCAGCAGTTCCCCTTCCGGGAGGGCCGGGTCGGAGACCCAGTACTTC.

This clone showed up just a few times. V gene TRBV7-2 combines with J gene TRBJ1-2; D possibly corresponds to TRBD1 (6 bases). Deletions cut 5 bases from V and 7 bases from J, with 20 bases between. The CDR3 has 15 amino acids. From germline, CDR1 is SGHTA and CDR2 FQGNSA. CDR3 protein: CASSTHRDGPRGYTF. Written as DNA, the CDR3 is TGTGCCAGCAGCACACACAGGGACGGACCCCGTGGCTACACCTTC.

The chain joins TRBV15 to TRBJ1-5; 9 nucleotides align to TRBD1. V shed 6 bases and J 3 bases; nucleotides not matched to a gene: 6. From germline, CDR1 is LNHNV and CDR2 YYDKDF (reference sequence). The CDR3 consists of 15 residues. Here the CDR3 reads CATSRDRASNQPQHF. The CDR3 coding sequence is TGTGCCACCAGTAGGGACAGGGCATCCAATCAGCCCCAGCATTTT.

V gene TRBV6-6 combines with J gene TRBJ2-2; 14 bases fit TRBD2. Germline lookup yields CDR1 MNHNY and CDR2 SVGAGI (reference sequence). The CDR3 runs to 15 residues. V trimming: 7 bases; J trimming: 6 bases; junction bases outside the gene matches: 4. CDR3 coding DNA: TGTGCCAGCAACAGGGGACTAGCGGGAGCCGGGGAGCTGTTTTTT. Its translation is CASNRGLAGAGELFF.

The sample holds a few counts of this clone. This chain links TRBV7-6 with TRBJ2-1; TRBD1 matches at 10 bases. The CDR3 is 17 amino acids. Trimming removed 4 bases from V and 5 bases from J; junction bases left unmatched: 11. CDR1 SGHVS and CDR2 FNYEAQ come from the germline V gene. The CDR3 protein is CASSSREAGQGNNEQFF. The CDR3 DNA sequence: TGTGCCAGCAGCTCACGGGAAGCGGGACAGGGGAACAATGAGCAGTTCTTC. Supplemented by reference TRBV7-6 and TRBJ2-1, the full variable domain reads GAGVSQSPRYKVTKRGQDVALRCDPISGHVSLYWYRQALGQGPEFLTYFNYEAQQDKSGLPNDRFSAERPEGSISTLTIQRTEQRDSAMYRCASSSREAGQGNNEQFFGPGTRLTVL.

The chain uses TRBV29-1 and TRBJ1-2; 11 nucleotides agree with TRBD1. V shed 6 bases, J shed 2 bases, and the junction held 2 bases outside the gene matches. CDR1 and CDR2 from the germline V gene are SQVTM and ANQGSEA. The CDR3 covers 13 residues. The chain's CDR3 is CSVGQGANYGYTF. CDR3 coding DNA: TGCAGCGTCGGACAGGGGGCGAACTATGGCTACACCTTC.

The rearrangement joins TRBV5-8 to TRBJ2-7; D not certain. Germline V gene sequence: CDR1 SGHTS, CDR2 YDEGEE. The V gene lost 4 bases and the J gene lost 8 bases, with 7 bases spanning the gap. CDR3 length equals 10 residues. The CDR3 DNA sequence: TGTGCCAGCAGCCGAACCCAGCAGTACTTC. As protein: CASSRTQQYF.

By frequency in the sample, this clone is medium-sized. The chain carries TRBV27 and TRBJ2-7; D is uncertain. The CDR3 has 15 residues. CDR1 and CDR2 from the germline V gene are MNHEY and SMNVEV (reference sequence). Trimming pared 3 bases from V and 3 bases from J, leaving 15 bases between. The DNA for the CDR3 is TGTGCCAGCAGTTTGAAAGCGATTACCCACTACGAGCAGTACTTC. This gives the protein CASSLKAITHYEQYF.

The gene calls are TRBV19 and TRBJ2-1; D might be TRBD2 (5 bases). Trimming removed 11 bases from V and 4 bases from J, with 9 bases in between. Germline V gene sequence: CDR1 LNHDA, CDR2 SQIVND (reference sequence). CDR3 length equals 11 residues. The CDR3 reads CAVGLYNEQFF. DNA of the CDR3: TGTGCCGTCGGACTTTACAATGAGCAGTTCTTC.

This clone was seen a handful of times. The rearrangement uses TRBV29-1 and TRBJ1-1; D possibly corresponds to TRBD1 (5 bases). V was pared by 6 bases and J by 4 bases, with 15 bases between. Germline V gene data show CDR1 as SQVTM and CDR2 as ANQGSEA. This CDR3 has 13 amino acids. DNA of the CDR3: TGCAGCGTGAAAAGGTTACAGGTCACTGAAGCTTTCTTT. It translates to CSVKRLQVTEAFF.

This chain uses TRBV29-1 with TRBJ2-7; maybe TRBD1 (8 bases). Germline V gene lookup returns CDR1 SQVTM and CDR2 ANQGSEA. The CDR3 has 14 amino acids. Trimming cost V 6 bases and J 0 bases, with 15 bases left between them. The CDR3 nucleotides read TGCAGCGTGGACAGGGAGGGGGGCTCCTACGAGCAGTACTTC. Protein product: CSVDREGGSYEQYF.

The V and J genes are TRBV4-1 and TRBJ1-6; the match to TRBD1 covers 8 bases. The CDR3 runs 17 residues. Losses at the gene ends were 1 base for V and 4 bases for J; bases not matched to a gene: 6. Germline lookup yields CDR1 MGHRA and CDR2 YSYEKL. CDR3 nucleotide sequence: TGCGCCAGCAGCCAAGGGCAGGGGGCTTTGTATAATTCACCCCTCCACTTT. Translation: CASSQGQGALYNSPLHF.

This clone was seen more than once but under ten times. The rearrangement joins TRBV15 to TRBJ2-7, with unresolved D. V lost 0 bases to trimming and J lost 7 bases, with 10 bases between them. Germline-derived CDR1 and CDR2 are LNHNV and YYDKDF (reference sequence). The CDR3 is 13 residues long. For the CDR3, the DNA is TGTGCCACCAGCAGAGATCCTGGGTGGGAGCAGTACTTC. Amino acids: CATSRDPGWEQYF.

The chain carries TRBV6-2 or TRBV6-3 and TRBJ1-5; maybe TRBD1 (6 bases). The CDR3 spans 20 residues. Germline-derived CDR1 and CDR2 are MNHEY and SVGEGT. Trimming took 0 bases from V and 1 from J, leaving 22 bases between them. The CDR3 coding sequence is TGTGCCAGCAGTTACTCGAATTTATCTGGGGCAGGGGCGAGCAATCAGCCCCAGCATTTT. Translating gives CASSYSNLSGAGASNQPQHF.